Below are 20 T cell receptor beta chains sequenced from a single sample in a study of cytomegalovirus exposure and HLA in healthy donors. PCR amplification relied on 60 Vbeta primers (plus 13 Jbeta primers). Using immunoSEQ multiplex PCR, the repertoire was profiled, and TCRdb retains in-frame clones only, with some absent. The sample carries over 150,000 clones, around 88% recorded once. The sample was PBMCs. Source of these receptors: a woman in her twenties or thirties in good health and CMV-seronegative.

The genes are TRBV27 and TRBJ1-3; 8 nucleotides agree with TRBD1. CDR3 length equals 17 residues. Germline trimming cut 1 base from V and 0 bases from J; bases unmatched to any gene: 5. The germline gives CDR1 MNHEY, CDR2 SMNVEV (reference sequence). CDR3 region: CASSLLSGGYSGNTIYF. CDR3 DNA: TGTGCCAGCAGTTTATTGTCAGGGGGCTACTCTGGAAACACCATATATTTT.

CDR3 amino acids: CASSPRQGTGELFF. The DNA of the CDR3 is TGTGCCAGCTCCCCTAGACAGGGAACCGGGGAGCTGTTTTTT. The chain links TRBV6-6 to TRBJ2-2, with 7 bases that match TRBD1. Germline lookup yields CDR1 MNHNY and CDR2 SVGAGI (reference sequence). This CDR3 contains 14 residues. Germline trimming cut 8 bases from V and 5 bases from J; bases unmatched to any gene: 8.

The rearrangement joins TRBV2 to TRBJ1-2; weak D call: TRBD1 (6 bases). The CDR3 is made up of 14 amino acids. Germline CDR1 and CDR2: SNHLY and FYNNEI. V lost 7 bases to trimming and J lost 2 bases, with 14 bases between them. For the CDR3, the DNA is TGTGCCAGCACCACCGAAAGGGGGAACTATGGCTACACCTTC. Its translation is CASTTERGNYGYTF.

This clone was seen a handful of times. V usage is TRBV4-1 and J usage is TRBJ2-1, with D perhaps TRBD2 (6 bases). This CDR3 is built from 13 residues. Deletions cut 3 bases from V and 8 bases from J, with 11 bases between. Germline V lookup: CDR1 MGHRA, CDR2 YSYEKL. The CDR3 region is CASSQLPSDEQFF. CDR3 sequence (DNA): TGCGCCAGCAGCCAGCTTCCTAGCGATGAGCAGTTCTTC.

J is TRBJ1-5 and V is TRBV21-1. TRBV21-1 is annotated as a pseudogene. This CDR3 comprises 15 residues. The CDR3 region is CASPRQRVRNQPQHF. CDR3 bases: TGTGCCAGCCCCCGCCAGAGGGTTCGCAATCAGCCCCAGCATTTT.

This chain joins TRBV6-1 and TRBJ1-2; D is undetermined. V lost 1 base and J lost 0, with 6 bases in between. Germline CDR1 and CDR2: MNHNS and SASEGT. The CDR3 covers 14 residues. CDR3 amino acids: CASSEVRSNYGYTF. In DNA form, the CDR3 reads TGTGCCAGCAGTGAAGTCAGATCTAACTATGGCTACACCTTC.

The chain is built from TRBV11-2 and TRBJ2-3; 11 nucleotides line up with TRBD2. There are 15 residues in the CDR3. The V gene end was trimmed by 6 bases and the J gene end by 7 bases; junction bases not matched to a gene: 9. Germline V gene lookup returns CDR1 SGHAT and CDR2 FQNNGV. The CDR3 region is CASRTSGRLRNTQYF. CDR3 bases: TGTGCCAGCAGAACTAGCGGGAGATTACGGAATACGCAGTATTTT.

The V gene is TRBV4-2, the J gene TRBJ2-5; TRBD2 agrees at 11 bases. The DNA end is more similar to TRBJ2-7, so the J call may be wrong. The germline V gene encodes CDR1 LGHNA and CDR2 YNFKEQ. The CDR3 runs 19 residues. The chain's CDR3 is CASSLPSGTSGRPAYEQYF. DNA for the CDR3: TGTGCCAGCAGCCTCCCGTCGGGGACTAGCGGAAGACCCGCCTACGAGCAGTACTTC.

The chain uses TRBV7-6 and TRBJ1-1; D gene ambiguous. The CDR3 is 13 amino acids. The germline gives CDR1 SGHVS, CDR2 FNYEAQ. The V gene lost 7 bases and the J gene lost 1 base, with 10 bases spanning the gap. The CDR3 spells CASTLEGNTEAFF. The CDR3, as DNA: TGTGCCAGCACCCTAGAAGGGAACACTGAAGCTTTCTTT.

J is TRBJ1-5 and V is TRBV27; no clear D gene. The CDR3 spans 13 residues. V shed 3 bases and J shed 5 bases, with 8 bases lying between them. Germline V gene data show CDR1 as MNHEY and CDR2 as SMNVEV (reference sequence). The CDR3 bases are TGTGCCAGCAGTTTTGACACCGATCAGCCCCAGCATTTT. Protein sequence: CASSFDTDQPQHF.

This clone is a singleton in its sample. The V call is TRBV25-1, the J call TRBJ1-4; 7 bases agree with TRBD1. This CDR3 is 14 amino acids long. After removal of 6 bases from V and 3 bases from J, the junction contained 4 bases not matched to a gene. The germline V gene has CDR1 MGHDK and CDR2 SYGVNS. The CDR3 coding sequence is TGTGCCAGCAGAGGGGGCAGGGCTAATGAAAAACTGTTTTTT. As protein: CASRGGRANEKLFF.

The CDR3 sequence: CASSPRTGAYEQYF. CDR3 coding DNA: TGTGCCAGCAGCCCGCGGACAGGGGCCTACGAGCAGTACTTC. The chain has TRBV5-4 and TRBJ2-7; 9 bases align to TRBD1. The CDR3 runs to 14 residues. CDR1 and CDR2 from the germline V gene are SGHNT and YYREEE (reference sequence). With 4 bases clipped from V and 2 bases from J, the junction kept 4 bases outside the gene matches.

This chain joins TRBV28 and TRBJ2-3; D is unresolved. The germline V gene encodes CDR1 MDHEN and CDR2 SYDVKM. Between the trimmed V and J ends, which lost 5 bases and 3 bases, there was a span of 15 bases. The CDR3 has 15 residues. The CDR3 DNA reads TGTGCCAGCAGTCTTTGGGCCTTAAGGACAGATACGCAGTATTTT. Amino acids: CASSLWALRTDTQYF. Using reference TRBV28 and TRBJ2-3 for the parts outside the CDR3, the full variable domain is DVKVTQSSRYLVKRTGEKVFLECVQDMDHENMFWYRQDPGLGLRLIYFSYDVKMKEKGDIPEGYSVSREKKERFSLILESASTNQTSMYLCASSLWALRTDTQYFGPGTRLTVL.

The count of this clone is one. The chain links TRBV7-9 to TRBJ1-1; D call uncertain. The CDR3 is 13 residues long. V lost 1 base, J lost 8 bases, and 11 bases lay in between. The V gene's germline CDR1 is SEHNR and CDR2 FQNEAQ (reference sequence). CDR3 residues: CASSLEIQTEAFF. In DNA, the CDR3 is TGTGCCAGCAGCTTAGAGATCCAGACAGAAGCTTTCTTT. Full variable domain (rest looked up from reference TRBV7-9 and TRBJ1-1): DTGVSQNPRHKITKRGQNVTFRCDPISEHNRLYWYRQTLGQGPEFLTYFQNEAQLEKSRLLSDRFSAERPKGSFSTLEIQRTEQGDSAMYLCASSLEIQTEAFFGQGTRLTVV.

This chain links TRBV27 with TRBJ2-1; 7 nucleotides line up with TRBD1. Unmatched junction bases numbered 9, after V lost 4 bases and J lost 3 bases. This CDR3 has 16 residues. The V gene's germline CDR1 is MNHEY and CDR2 SMNVEV (reference sequence). CDR3 bases: TGTGCCAGCAGTTCCCTAACGGGACAGAACTACAATGAGCAGTTCTTC. It codes for CASSSLTGQNYNEQFF.

The rearrangement uses TRBV10-2 and TRBJ2-3; no definite D call. The CDR3 covers 12 residues. Trimming took 11 bases from V and 4 from J, leaving 13 bases between them. The V gene's germline CDR1 is WSHSY and CDR2 SAAADI. The CDR3 nucleotides read TGCGCCGGCTTCCAGGTGGCAGATACGCAGTATTTT. Its translation is CAGFQVADTQYF.

The genes are TRBV21-1 and TRBJ2-5; the D call of TRBD1 is as the table states it, not checked on the DNA. TRBV21-1 is given as a pseudogene. This CDR3 is built from 13 residues. The CDR3 sequence is CASSRRTEETQYF. Here the CDR3 DNA reads TGTGCCAGCAGCCGACGGACAGAAGAGACCCAGTACTTC.

The V and J genes are TRBV5-4 and TRBJ2-7, with 7 bases lining up with TRBD1. V shed 4 bases, J shed 0 bases, and the junction held 10 bases outside the gene matches. Germline assignment: CDR1 SGHNT and CDR2 YYREEE (reference sequence). The CDR3 totals 16 residues. The DNA for the CDR3 is TGTGCCAGCAGCGGTACATCCGGGACAGTCTCCTACGAGCAGTACTTC. The encoded protein is CASSGTSGTVSYEQYF.

This clone showed up just once. The CDR3 bases are TGTGCCAGCAGCTTAAATCCCCGTGAAGCTTTCTTT. Residues: CASSLNPREAFF. This chain links TRBV7-9 with TRBJ1-1; the D is unclear. Looked up from germline, CDR1 is SEHNR and CDR2 is FQNEAQ (reference sequence). The CDR3 length is 12 residues. Trimming cost V 2 bases and J 7 bases, with 8 bases left between them.

The chain combines TRBV27 with TRBJ1-5; D gene unclear. The length of the CDR3 is 13 residues. Germline loops: CDR1 MNHEY, CDR2 SMNVEV (reference sequence). V was trimmed by 3 bases and J by 2 bases, leaving 5 bases between them. The CDR3 is CASSFSGNQPQHF. CDR3 DNA sequence: TGTGCCAGCAGTTTTTCGGGCAATCAGCCCCAGCATTTT.